One sample yielded the 27 T cell receptor beta chains listed below, sequenced in a study of T cell changes during pregnancy in multiple sclerosis. The table came from immunoSEQ multiplex PCR; TCRdb's copy has only in-frame clones and leaves some out. The data show about 68,000 clones, 91% seen once. Sequences were derived from peripheral blood, sampled in the first trimester of pregnancy. These receptors all come from a female donor with multiple sclerosis, enrolled in a pregnancy study.

The J gene is TRBJ2-3, the V gene TRBV2; 8 positions agree with TRBD1. CDR3 length: 15 residues. The junction had 12 bases not matched to a gene; V was cut back by 7 bases and J by 6 bases. Germline CDR1 and CDR2: SNHLY and FYNNEI. DNA of the CDR3: TGTGCCAGCAACCCCAGGGGGCGAGGCCCGGATACGCAGTATTTT. Amino acid sequence: CASNPRGRGPDTQYF.

The rearrangement links TRBV4-1 to TRBJ1-5, with TRBD1 matching 10 bases. This CDR3 spans 16 amino acids. Germline CDR1 MGHRA, CDR2 YSYEKL. With 4 bases clipped from V and 3 bases from J, the junction kept 6 bases outside the gene matches. Here the CDR3 reads CASSPTGTGVNQPQHF. The CDR3 region has the DNA TGCGCCAGCAGCCCTACCGGGACAGGGGTCAATCAGCCCCAGCATTTT.

The chain couples TRBV5-1 to TRBJ2-7, with a possible D match to TRBD1 (5 bases). Trimming cost V 2 bases and J 2 bases, with 14 bases left between them. This CDR3 contains 15 residues. The germline V gene encodes CDR1 SGHRS and CDR2 YFSETQ. The CDR3 reads CASSLKATVPYEQYF. The CDR3 DNA reads as TGCGCCAGCAGCTTAAAAGCGACAGTGCCCTACGAGCAGTACTTC. Looking up the rest from reference TRBV5-1 and TRBJ2-7 gives the full variable domain: KAGVTQTPRYLIKTRGQQVTLSCSPISGHRSVSWYQQTPGQGLQFLFEYFSETQRNKGNFPGRFSGRQFSNSRSEMNVSTLELGDSALYLCASSLKATVPYEQYFGPGTRLTVT.

V gene TRBV2 combines with J gene TRBJ1-2, with D unresolved. V gave up 4 bases and J gave up 4 bases, with 13 bases separating them. This CDR3 comprises 14 residues. Germline V gene sequence: CDR1 SNHLY, CDR2 FYNNEI. The CDR3 here is CASSARRESYGYTF. As DNA, the CDR3 is TGTGCCAGCAGTGCCCGGAGGGAGTCCTATGGCTACACCTTC.

The table lists this clone with a few counts. The chain has TRBV30 and TRBJ1-1; D ambiguous. From germline, CDR1 is GTSNPN and CDR2 SVGIG (reference sequence). The CDR3 covers 13 residues. V lost 8 bases to trimming and J lost 11 bases, with 24 bases between them. CDR3 sequence reads: CAGTLPVGKRAFF. The CDR3 coding sequence is TGTGCCGGAACGTTGCCAGTAGGCAAGAGGGCTTTCTTT.

V gene TRBV25-1 combines with J gene TRBJ2-1; maybe TRBD2 (5 bases). Trimming took 3 bases from V and 7 from J, leaving 25 bases between them. The V gene's germline CDR1 is MGHDK and CDR2 SYGVNS. CDR3 length: 18 amino acids. This CDR3 reads CASSEGLPSSRVGNEQFF. The CDR3 bases are TGTGCCAGCAGTGAGGGGTTACCTAGTTCGAGGGTCGGAAATGAGCAGTTCTTC.

The chain employs TRBV4-1 and TRBJ2-1; possibly TRBD2 for D (6 bases). Trimming pared 4 bases from V and 9 bases from J, leaving 10 bases between. From germline, CDR1 is MGHRA and CDR2 YSYEKL. The CDR3 has 12 residues. Here the CDR3 reads CASSLPGGEQFF. In DNA form, the CDR3 reads TGCGCCAGCAGCCTCCCCGGGGGTGAGCAGTTCTTC.

The genes are TRBV9 and TRBJ1-1, with a weak D call TRBD1 (6 bases). V was clipped by 3 bases and J by 4 bases, with 10 bases between them. The CDR3 contains 13 residues. The germline CDR1 and CDR2 sequences are SGDLS and YYNGEE. The CDR3 coding sequence is TGTGCCAGCAGCGAGGGGGTGGCCACTGAAGCTTTCTTT. As protein: CASSEGVATEAFF. The whole variable domain, remainder taken from reference TRBV9 and TRBJ1-1, is DSGVTQTPKHLITATGQRVTLRCSPRSGDLSVYWYQQSLDQGLQFLIQYYNGEERAKGNILERFSAQQFPDLHSELNLSSLELGDSALYFCASSEGVATEAFFGQGTRLTVV.

The CDR3 coding sequence is TGTGCCTGGAGTGTAATGAGCGAGCAGTACTTC. Translated, it gives CAWSVMSEQYF. This chain connects TRBV30 to TRBJ2-7, with D hard to call. The germline CDR1 and CDR2 sequences are GTSNPN and SVGIG (reference sequence). This CDR3 contains 11 residues. V shed 0 bases and J shed 6 bases, with 6 bases lying between them.

The chain employs TRBV5-4 and TRBJ2-7, with a tentative D call TRBD1 (6 bases). In germline, CDR1 is SGHNT, CDR2 YYREEE (reference sequence). Trimming took off 2 bases at V and 2 bases at J, with 17 bases between the two ends. The CDR3 has 16 residues. CDR3 sequence: CASSLGTPSETYEQYF. The CDR3 DNA reads as TGTGCCAGCAGCTTAGGGACACCTAGTGAAACCTACGAGCAGTACTTC.

CDR3 in DNA: TGCGCCAGCAGCTTGGCCCAGGGGATAGTCAACACTGAAGCTTTCTTT. Its protein product is CASSLAQGIVNTEAFF. This chain connects TRBV5-1 to TRBJ1-1, with TRBD1 as a possible D gene (6 bases). The CDR3 is 16 amino acids. Trimming took 0 bases from V and 2 from J, leaving 14 bases between them. Looked up from germline, CDR1 is SGHRS and CDR2 is YFSETQ.

J is TRBJ1-1 and V is TRBV7-3; 7 bases match TRBD1. CDR1 and CDR2 (germline): SGHTA, FQGTGA. J was trimmed by 6 bases and V by 4 bases; bases with no gene match: 11. This CDR3 spans 15 amino acids. The CDR3 loop is CASSSTGQPGAEAFF. CDR3 DNA: TGTGCCAGCAGCTCAACGGGACAGCCGGGCGCTGAAGCTTTCTTT.

This clone was seen at least ten times. The CDR3 region is CASSLASDNEQFF. The CDR3, as DNA: TGTGCCAGCAGCTTAGCCAGTGACAATGAGCAGTTCTTC. The chain has TRBV7-2 and TRBJ2-1; D is unresolved. The V end lost 0 bases, the J end lost 5 bases, and 5 bases lay between the germline ends. The CDR3 contains 13 residues. The germline gives CDR1 SGHTA, CDR2 FQGNSA.

The rearrangement links TRBV19 to TRBJ2-3; D is possibly TRBD2 (6 bases). The CDR3 has 16 amino acids. The V end was cut by 0 bases, the J end by 3 bases, with 13 bases between. The V gene's germline CDR1 is LNHDA and CDR2 SQIVND (reference sequence). The CDR3 nucleotides read TGTGCCAGTAGTATAGATAGCGCGGGAAGTACAGATACGCAGTATTTT. As protein: CASSIDSAGSTDTQYF.

V is TRBV2 and J is TRBJ2-1, with 7 nucleotides matching TRBD1. There are 15 residues in the CDR3. The V segment lost 7 bases and the J segment 6 bases; nucleotides outside the gene matches: 12. Germline CDR1 SNHLY, CDR2 FYNNEI. The CDR3 DNA follows: TGTGCCAGCAATAGCAGACAGGGCCCCCGCAATGAGCAGTTCTTC. The encoded protein is CASNSRQGPRNEQFF.

This chain joins TRBV27 and TRBJ2-7, with TRBD1 matching 8 bases. This CDR3 is 16 amino acids long. Germline trimming cut 5 bases from V and 3 bases from J; bases unmatched to any gene: 12. Germline V gene lookup returns CDR1 MNHEY and CDR2 SMNVEV (reference sequence). CDR3 bases: TGTGCCAGCAGTCCCCTTGGACAGGGCATTGGCTACGAGCAGTACTTC. It codes for CASSPLGQGIGYEQYF.

This chain connects TRBV7-2 to TRBJ2-5; 11 bases agree with TRBD2. Germline CDR1 reads SGHTA; CDR2 reads FQGNSA. This CDR3 is 16 amino acids long. Trimming removed 4 bases from V and 5 bases from J; junction bases left unmatched: 9. CDR3 bases: TGTGCCAGCAGCTCCGGACTAGCGGGTCTTTGGGAGACCCAGTACTTC. It yields the protein CASSSGLAGLWETQYF.

The chain has TRBV7-9 and TRBJ1-3; D is ambiguous. Germline V gives CDR1 SEHNR, CDR2 FQNEAQ (reference sequence). Trimming removed 2 bases from V and 4 bases from J, with 12 bases in between. The CDR3 loop spans 15 amino acids. DNA of the CDR3: TGTGCCAGCAGCTTAAAAAATATCTCCGGAAACACCATATATTTT. Protein product: CASSLKNISGNTIYF.

J is TRBJ1-5 and V is TRBV27; maybe TRBD1 (5 bases). CDR1 and CDR2 (germline): MNHEY, SMNVEV (reference sequence). The CDR3 loop spans 15 amino acids. Trimming took 8 bases from V and 3 from J, leaving 17 bases between them. The CDR3 DNA reads as TGTGCCAGCCGCGACAACGGGGGAAACAATCAGCCCCAGCATTTT. Protein: CASRDNGGNNQPQHF.

This sequence joins TRBV20-1 and TRBJ1-2; 8 bases line up with TRBD1. CDR3 size: 11 residues. Trimming at V came to 5 bases and at J to 8 bases, leaving 4 bases not matched to a gene. The germline V gene encodes CDR1 DFQATT and CDR2 SNEGSKA (reference sequence). The CDR3 here is CSAPDRDGYTF. CDR3 nucleotide sequence: TGCAGTGCTCCGGACAGGGACGGCTACACCTTC.

V is TRBV2 and J is TRBJ2-3, with 10 bases aligning to TRBD2. Germline V gene sequence: CDR1 SNHLY, CDR2 FYNNEI. Trimming cost V 3 bases and J 2 bases; bases outside gene matches: 2. The CDR3 is 15 amino acids. DNA of the CDR3: TGTGCCAGCAGTGACGGACTAGCGGTCACAGATACGCAGTATTTT. Amino acid sequence: CASSDGLAVTDTQYF. Looking up the rest from reference TRBV2 and TRBJ2-3 gives the full variable domain: EPEVTQTPSHQVTQMGQEVILRCVPISNHLYFYWYRQILGQKVEFLVSFYNNEISEKSEIFDDQFSVERPDGSNFTLKIRSTKLEDSAMYFCASSDGLAVTDTQYFGPGTRLTVL.

This chain uses TRBV9 with TRBJ1-3; 7 bases align to TRBD1. Looked up from germline, CDR1 is SGDLS and CDR2 is YYNGEE. J was trimmed by 0 bases and V by 4 bases; bases with no gene match: 7. The CDR3 extends over 16 amino acids. CDR3 sequence: CASSPRDSSSGNTIYF. CDR3 bases: TGTGCCAGCAGCCCAAGGGACAGCAGCTCTGGAAACACCATATATTTT.

The chain recombines TRBV9 with TRBJ2-5; 10 nucleotides match TRBD2. The germline gives CDR1 SGDLS, CDR2 YYNGEE. J was trimmed by 3 bases and V by 1 base; bases with no gene match: 6. The CDR3 consists of 16 residues. CDR3 amino acids: CASSVSLAGVEETQYF. The CDR3 DNA reads as TGTGCCAGCAGCGTAAGCCTAGCGGGGGTTGAAGAGACCCAGTACTTC. Together with reference TRBV9 and TRBJ2-5, the CDR3 gives the full variable domain: DSGVTQTPKHLITATGQRVTLRCSPRSGDLSVYWYQQSLDQGLQFLIQYYNGEERAKGNILERFSAQQFPDLHSELNLSSLELGDSALYFCASSVSLAGVEETQYFGPGTRLLVL.

V and J are TRBV19 and TRBJ1-3; D is unclear. CDR1 and CDR2 (germline): LNHDA, SQIVND (reference sequence). Trimming took 3 bases from V and 0 from J, leaving 9 bases between them. CDR3 size: 15 residues. CDR3 coding DNA: TGTGCCAGTAGTATCCAGGCCAACTCTGGAAACACCATATATTTT. This sequence encodes CASSIQANSGNTIYF. Supplemented by reference TRBV19 and TRBJ1-3, the full variable domain reads DGGITQSPKYLFRKEGQNVTLSCEQNLNHDAMYWYRQDPGQGLRLIYYSQIVNDFQKGDIAEGYSVSREKKESFPLTVTSAQKNPTAFYLCASSIQANSGNTIYFGEGSWLTVV.

The chain recombines TRBV10-3 with TRBJ2-7, with a weak D call TRBD2 (5 bases). The V and J ends lost 11 bases and 1 base respectively, with 12 bases between them. Per germline, CDR1 ENHRY and CDR2 SYGVKD. CDR3 length equals 12 residues. CDR3 protein: CAVSRDSYEQYF. The CDR3 DNA follows: TGTGCCGTCTCCCGGGATTCCTACGAGCAGTACTTC.

The gene calls are TRBV28 and TRBJ2-3; 9 bases map to TRBD2. Germline V gene lookup returns CDR1 MDHEN and CDR2 SYDVKM. This CDR3 contains 15 residues. V was pared by 6 bases and J by 9 bases, with 13 bases of the junction left unmatched. CDR3 protein: CASRPGGTSGQTQYF. CDR3 nucleotides: TGTGCCAGCAGACCGGGGGGAACTAGCGGGCAAACGCAGTATTTT.

The chain employs TRBV2 and TRBJ1-1, with 7 bases aligning to TRBD1. V lost 5 bases to trimming and J lost 8 bases; unmatched junction nucleotides: 17. Germline assignment: CDR1 SNHLY and CDR2 FYNNEI. CDR3 length: 16 amino acids. CDR3 bases: TGTGCCAGCAGTTGGGACAGTCGGGGGCGGGTACAGGAAGCTTTCTTT. Its translation: CASSWDSRGRVQEAFF. The variable domain in full, with the rest retrieved from reference TRBV2 and TRBJ1-1, is EPEVTQTPSHQVTQMGQEVILRCVPISNHLYFYWYRQILGQKVEFLVSFYNNEISEKSEIFDDQFSVERPDGSNFTLKIRSTKLEDSAMYFCASSWDSRGRVQEAFFGQGTRLTVV.